These 29 T cell receptor beta chains were all obtained from the same sample, sequenced in a study of shared clonotypes between healthy human individuals. Clones were read by immunoSEQ multiplex PCR, and TCRdb kept only the in-frame ones, dropping some. The sample contains hundreds of thousands of clones, nearly 98% of which appear only once. Positively selected for CCR7, the CD45RO-negative cells used as naive CD8 cells excluded terminally differentiated effector memory CD45RA+ cells. The specimen was naive CD8+ T cells sorted from blood. The receptor set was obtained from a man aged 30 to 45 in good health.

This clone came up once. The identical CDR3 is also encoded by other nucleotide sequences in the sample. The CDR3 reads CASSLRGYEQYF. CDR3 sequence (DNA): TGTGCCAGCAGCTTAAGAGGATACGAGCAGTACTTC. The rearrangement joins TRBV13 to TRBJ2-7; no clear D gene. This CDR3 has 12 residues. Germline lookup yields CDR1 PRHDT and CDR2 FYEKMQ (reference sequence). V was clipped by 2 bases and J by 4 bases, with 6 bases between them.

V usage is TRBV7-9 and J usage is TRBJ2-1; TRBD1 aligns across 8 bases. J lost 0 bases, V lost 5 bases, and 9 bases had no gene match. Looked up from germline, CDR1 is SEHNR and CDR2 is FQNEAQ (reference sequence). The CDR3 contains 17 residues. Here the CDR3 reads CASSGRQTGGSYNEQFF. The CDR3, as DNA: TGTGCCAGCAGCGGACGACAAACAGGGGGCTCCTACAATGAGCAGTTCTTC. Combining the CDR3 with reference TRBV7-9 and TRBJ2-1 gives the whole variable domain DTGVSQNPRHKITKRGQNVTFRCDPISEHNRLYWYRQTLGQGPEFLTYFQNEAQLEKSRLLSDRFSAERPKGSFSTLEIQRTEQGDSAMYLCASSGRQTGGSYNEQFFGPGTRLTVL.

The rearrangement uses TRBV9 and TRBJ1-4, with TRBD1 matching over 7 bases. The CDR3 spans 15 residues. CDR1 SGDLS and CDR2 YYNGEE come from the germline V gene. Germline trimming cut 6 bases from V and 7 bases from J; bases unmatched to any gene: 12. CDR3 coding DNA: TGTGCCAGCAACCCGACAGGGAGAGGAGGTGAAAAACTGTTTTTT. Protein product: CASNPTGRGGEKLFF.

V gene TRBV25-1 combines with J gene TRBJ2-7, with 7 positions matching TRBD1. The germline gives CDR1 MGHDK, CDR2 SYGVNS. Germline trimming cut 4 bases from V and 5 bases from J; bases unmatched to any gene: 5. This CDR3 is built from 13 residues. The CDR3 region has the DNA TGTGCCAGCAGTGCGACAGGGTCGGACGAGCAGTACTTC. Its protein is CASSATGSDEQYF.

The chain employs TRBV7-3 and TRBJ2-6; perhaps TRBD1 as D (5 bases). The CDR3 runs to 19 residues. The V and J ends lost 2 bases and 1 base respectively, with 18 bases between them. The germline CDR1 and CDR2 sequences are SGHTA and FQGTGA. The CDR3 DNA sequence: TGTGCCAGCAGCTTATTGGCAGGGCCCACCCTATCTGGGGCCAACGTCCTGACTTTC. It translates to CASSLLAGPTLSGANVLTF. The complete variable domain, with remaining parts taken from reference TRBV7-3 and TRBJ2-6, reads GAGVSQTPSNKVTEKGKYVELRCDPISGHTALYWYRQSLGQGPEFLIYFQGTGAADDSGLPNDRFFAVRPEGSVSTLKIQRTERGDSAVYLCASSLLAGPTLSGANVLTFGAGSRLTVL.

Concerning this clone: The sample contains more than one DNA sequence encoding this CDR3. V is TRBV19 and J is TRBJ2-1, with a weak D call TRBD2 (5 bases). Germline loops: CDR1 LNHDA, CDR2 SQIVND (reference sequence). The CDR3 is 13 residues long. Trimming stripped 6 bases from V and 1 base from J, with 7 bases between. The CDR3 DNA is TGTGCCAGTAGCCGGGATTCCTACAATGAGCAGTTCTTC. Amino acid sequence: CASSRDSYNEQFF.

The V and J genes are TRBV7-2 and TRBJ2-7; 11 bases line up with TRBD2. V was clipped by 4 bases and J by 4 bases; unmatched bases: 9. Germline CDR1 and CDR2: SGHTA and FQGNSA. This CDR3 has 16 amino acids. The CDR3 DNA sequence: TGTGCCAGCAGCTACGGTTTAGCGGGAGGGCCTTACGAGCAGTACTTC. It is translated as CASSYGLAGGPYEQYF.

This rearrangement joins TRBV2 to TRBJ2-1; TRBD2 matches 9 bases. With V trimmed by 9 bases and J by 4 bases, 10 bases remained unmatched. Germline values: CDR1 SNHLY, CDR2 FYNNEI. The CDR3 extends over 15 amino acids. The CDR3: CASTGGLARYNEQFF. CDR3 DNA sequence: TGTGCCAGTACTGGTGGACTAGCGAGGTACAATGAGCAGTTCTTC.

This chain links TRBV29-1 with TRBJ2-7; D is undetermined. CDR1 is SQVTM and CDR2 is ANQGSEA in the germline V gene. The CDR3 covers 12 residues. Deletions cut 1 base from V and 3 bases from J, with 7 bases between. This CDR3 reads CSVEGYNYEQYF. In DNA, the CDR3 is TGCAGCGTTGAAGGTTATAACTACGAGCAGTACTTC.

V usage is TRBV5-5 and J usage is TRBJ2-2, with 7 bases fitting TRBD1. The germline CDR1 and CDR2 sequences are SGHKS and YYEKEE (reference sequence). This CDR3 contains 16 residues. The V gene end was trimmed by 2 bases and the J gene end by 3 bases; junction bases not matched to a gene: 7. The CDR3 sequence: CASSFLRTGDTGELFF. In DNA form, the CDR3 reads TGTGCCAGCAGCTTCTTGAGGACAGGAGACACCGGGGAGCTGTTTTTT.

The chain joins TRBV13 to TRBJ2-3; D gene uncertain. The CDR3 is 12 amino acids. Trimming pared 5 bases from V and 5 bases from J, leaving 8 bases between. Germline CDR1 is PRHDT and CDR2 is FYEKMQ (reference sequence). The CDR3 spells CASSHAVDTQYF. Written as DNA, the CDR3 is TGTGCCAGCAGCCATGCCGTAGATACGCAGTATTTT.

The chain combines TRBV4-1 with TRBJ2-1; D is possibly TRBD1 (6 bases). Trimming took 1 base from V and 1 from J, leaving 11 bases between them. CDR1 is MGHRA and CDR2 is YSYEKL in the germline V gene. CDR3 length: 16 amino acids. The DNA of the CDR3 is TGCGCCAGCAGCCAAGTCCCAGGGGTGTCCTACAATGAGCAGTTCTTC. Translated, it gives CASSQVPGVSYNEQFF.

V usage is TRBV27 and J usage is TRBJ2-2; D ambiguous. The CDR3 is made up of 11 amino acids. The V end was cut by 3 bases, the J end by 8 bases, with 4 bases between. The V gene's germline CDR1 is MNHEY and CDR2 SMNVEV (reference sequence). The DNA for the CDR3 is TGTGCCAGCAGTTTGTATGGGGAGCTGTTTTTT. Protein: CASSLYGELFF.

This clone has a single count. V usage is TRBV11-3 and J usage is TRBJ2-7; TRBD1 aligns across 8 bases. J lost 7 bases, V lost 5 bases, and 10 bases had no gene match. Germline CDR1 reads SGHNT; CDR2 reads YENEEA. CDR3 length equals 14 residues. The CDR3 bases are TGTGCCAGCAGCCCTATGGCAGGGGGCGTTGAGCAGTACTTC. Protein: CASSPMAGGVEQYF.

V usage is TRBV29-1 and J usage is TRBJ1-1, with a tentative D call TRBD1 (5 bases). The germline V gene has CDR1 SQVTM and CDR2 ANQGSEA. V lost 6 bases and J lost 0, with 17 bases in between. This CDR3 has 15 amino acids. The DNA of the CDR3 is TGCAGCGTGGACCGGGACGGGGTGGTGAACACTGAAGCTTTCTTT. Its protein is CSVDRDGVVNTEAFF.

The CDR3 DNA reads TGTGCCAGCAGCCAAACCAACAAAAAGTGTAATGAAAAACTGTTTTTT. Protein: CASSQTNKKCNEKLFF. The V call is TRBV14, the J call TRBJ1-4; D gene unclear. V gave up 2 bases and J gave up 4 bases, with 14 bases separating them. Germline lookup yields CDR1 SGHDN and CDR2 FVKESK. The CDR3 is 16 residues long.

The chain has TRBV11-2 and TRBJ2-3; TRBD1 matches at 7 bases. Trimming cost V 5 bases and J 5 bases; bases outside gene matches: 19. The CDR3 has 18 amino acids. The germline V gene encodes CDR1 SGHAT and CDR2 FQNNGV. The CDR3, as DNA: TGTGCCAGCAGCCAACCCTTTTCGCCCCCACCAGGGGGAGATACGCAGTATTTT. It yields the protein CASSQPFSPPPGGDTQYF. Drawing the rest from reference TRBV11-2 and TRBJ2-3, the complete variable domain is EAGVAQSPRYKIIEKRQSVAFWCNPISGHATLYWYQQILGQGPKLLIQFQNNGVVDDSQLPKDRFSAERLKGVDSTLKIQPAKLEDSAVYLCASSQPFSPPPGGDTQYFGPGTRLTVL.

This chain uses TRBV2 with TRBJ1-1; D gene ambiguous. Germline CDR1 is SNHLY and CDR2 is FYNNEI. Trimming shortened V by 10 bases and J by 3 bases, and 15 bases separated the two germline ends. The CDR3 is 13 amino acids. Here the CDR3 DNA reads TGTGCCACCCCTCCAGGAGCCCACACTGAAGCTTTCTTT. Encoded protein: CATPPGAHTEAFF.

The CDR3 loop reads CASSPGRNLYEQYF. The CDR3 region has the DNA TGTGCCAGCAGCCCCGGTCGTAACCTCTACGAGCAGTACTTC. The chain couples TRBV7-9 to TRBJ2-7, with D unresolved. The V end lost 5 bases, the J end lost 3 bases, and 14 bases lay between the germline ends. CDR1 and CDR2 (germline): SEHNR, FQNEAQ (reference sequence). The CDR3 runs 14 residues.

This chain uses TRBV27 with TRBJ2-1; possible D gene TRBD2, 5 bases. The CDR3 is made up of 16 amino acids. Germline V CDR1 and CDR2: MNHEY, SMNVEV (reference sequence). V lost 0 bases and J lost 8, with 17 bases in between. The DNA for the CDR3 is TGTGCCAGCAGTTTATCCGGTGGGAGAGGGTACGATGAGCAGTTCTTC. As protein: CASSLSGGRGYDEQFF.

The rearrangement links TRBV7-9 to TRBJ2-5, with TRBD2 matching 7 bases. CDR1 and CDR2 from the germline V gene are SEHNR and FQNEAQ (reference sequence). The CDR3 length is 13 residues. The junction had 3 bases not matched to a gene; V was cut back by 5 bases and J by 3 bases. Here the CDR3 DNA reads TGTGCCAGCAGCCTGCTAGCGGAAGAGACCCAGTACTTC. It specifies CASSLLAEETQYF.

The chain joins TRBV6-5 to TRBJ1-1; D uncertain. Germline assignment: CDR1 MNHEY and CDR2 SVGAGI. The length of the CDR3 is 13 residues. The germline V and J ends were trimmed by 7 bases and 0 bases, with 9 bases remaining between them. This CDR3 reads CASTLTVNTEAFF. CDR3 sequence (DNA): TGTGCCAGCACCCTAACCGTGAACACTGAAGCTTTCTTT.

In this sample, this clone turned up once. The chain combines TRBV7-3 with TRBJ2-3; 8 positions match TRBD1. CDR3 length: 14 amino acids. Germline-derived CDR1 and CDR2 are SGHTA and FQGTGA. Germline trimming cut 5 bases from V and 3 bases from J; bases unmatched to any gene: 4. CDR3 nucleotides: TGTGCCAGCAGCCCGAGGACAGGGACAGATACGCAGTATTTT. This codes for CASSPRTGTDTQYF.

The gene calls are TRBV5-4 and TRBJ2-7, with 9 nucleotides matching TRBD2. CDR3 length equals 16 residues. From germline, CDR1 is SGHNT and CDR2 YYREEE (reference sequence). After removal of 2 bases from V and 5 bases from J, the junction contained 11 bases not matched to a gene. As DNA, the CDR3 is TGTGCCAGCAGCTTACTGGGGGGGACTAGCAATAACGAGCAGTACTTC. This sequence encodes CASSLLGGTSNNEQYF.

This clone was seen only once. This sequence joins TRBV6-5 and TRBJ2-7, with TRBD2 matching 9 bases. The CDR3 has 14 residues. V lost 5 bases to trimming and J lost 5 bases; unmatched junction nucleotides: 7. Germline V lookup: CDR1 MNHEY, CDR2 SVGAGI. The CDR3 coding sequence is TGTGCCAGCAGTATCTTAGCGGGAGCCCACGAGCAGTACTTC. It encodes CASSILAGAHEQYF.

The J gene is TRBJ2-1, the V gene TRBV7-9; 9 bases match TRBD2. Germline V gene data show CDR1 as SEHNR and CDR2 as FQNEAQ (reference sequence). J lost 5 bases, V lost 5 bases, and 7 bases had no gene match. The CDR3 is 15 amino acids. The CDR3 sequence is CASSPRGGVHNEQFF. The CDR3 nucleotides read TGTGCCAGCAGCCCCCGCGGGGGGGTCCACAATGAGCAGTTCTTC.

The DNA for the CDR3 is TGTGCCAGCAGCCAAGATTACTTCGGAGACACCATATATTTT. Its translation is CASSQDYFGDTIYF. The chain recombines TRBV4-2 with TRBJ1-3; no firm D call. V dropped 0 bases and J dropped 8 bases, with 11 bases sitting between them. The CDR3 contains 14 residues. CDR1 LGHNA and CDR2 YNFKEQ come from the germline V gene.

The chain joins TRBV11-2 to TRBJ2-3, with 7 positions matching TRBD2. Germline CDR1 and CDR2: SGHAT and FQNNGV. The CDR3 contains 18 residues. V was pared by 2 bases and J by 0 bases, with 11 bases of the junction left unmatched. CDR3 nucleotides: TGTGCCAGCAGCTTATGGGTCGCTGCGGGAGCTAGCACAGATACGCAGTATTTT. Protein product: CASSLWVAAGASTDTQYF.

The chain has TRBV27 and TRBJ2-6, with a tentative D call TRBD2 (6 bases). This CDR3 has 19 residues. Trimming removed 4 bases from V and 3 bases from J, with 22 bases in between. The germline CDR1 and CDR2 sequences are MNHEY and SMNVEV (reference sequence). CDR3 amino acids: CASSSSGGTLKYGANVLTF. The CDR3 region has the DNA TGTGCCAGCAGTTCTTCTGGGGGGACGCTTAAGTATGGGGCCAACGTCCTGACTTTC.